The rows below give T cell receptor beta chains drawn from one sample of a study of CD4+ T cells in melanoma. Here immunoSEQ multiplex PCR was the method, and the copy in TCRdb shows in-frame clones only, minus some. The sample lists roughly 10,000 clones, roughly three fifths occurring once. The sequencing input was cells from a culture (not recorded whether cultured in vitro). The source of these receptors is a human donor with melanoma. Both conserved end residues are part of each CDR3. A D gene is named only where the DNA matches it firmly. A row's size may be missing; if present it is once, few, many or a size class.

size	D	V	J	CDR3	DNA
-	-	TRBV19	TRBJ2-7	CASSLRVDGRDSYEQYF	TGTGCCAGTAGTCTAAGGGTAGACGGACGAGACTCCTACGAGCAGTACTTC
-	-	TRBV18	TRBJ1-2	CASGKGANYGYTF	TGTGCCAGCGGAAAGGGAGCTAACTATGGCTACACCTTC
-	-	TRBV11-3	TRBJ2-2	CASSQTGQSNTGELFF	TGTGCCAGCAGCCAAACAGGCCAATCGAACACCGGGGAGCTGTTTTTT
few	-	TRBV2	TRBJ2-1	CATNRDSIGNEQFF	TGTGCCACCAACCGGGACTCTATCGGGAATGAGCAGTTCTTC
few	TRBD1	TRBV7-6	TRBJ1-5	CASSTGVNQPQHF	TGTGCCAGCAGCACAGGGGTAAATCAGCCCCAGCATTTT
few	-	TRBV6-1	TRBJ1-2	CASSVGDYGYTF	TGTGCCAGCAGTGTGGGGGACTATGGCTACACCTTC
-	-	TRBV7-8	TRBJ1-3	CASTPTPGNTIYF	TGTGCCAGCACCCCGACCCCGGGAAACACCATATATTTT
-	-	TRBV6-6	TRBJ1-2	CASSLQSGGGYTF	TGTGCCAGCAGTTTACAGTCTGGAGGGGGCTACACCTTC
-	-	TRBV19	TRBJ2-3	CASSAEGDGSTDTQYF	TGTGCCAGTAGTGCCGAGGGAGACGGAAGCACAGATACGCAGTATTTT
-	TRBD2	TRBV28	TRBJ2-7	CASSLWGPGLAGIGQYF	TGTGCCAGCAGTTTATGGGGCCCGGGACTAGCGGGGATAGGGCAGTACTTC
-	TRBD1	TRBV6-1	TRBJ1-2	CASRGGREENYGYTF	TGTGCCAGCAGAGGGGGCAGGGAAGAGAACTATGGCTACACCTTC
-	-	TRBV18	TRBJ2-6	CASSSVSGANVLTF	TGTGCCAGCTCATCGGTCTCTGGGGCCAACGTCCTGACTTTC
-	-	TRBV6-1	TRBJ2-7	CASNPTVAYEQYF	TGTGCCAGCAACCCGACAGTAGCCTACGAGCAGTACTTC
-	TRBD2	TRBV30	TRBJ2-2	CAYKRGLDTGELFF	TGTGCCTATAAGCGGGGGCTTGACACCGGGGAGCTGTTTTTT